This entry describes one T cell receptor beta chain. Germline V gene sequence: CDR1 GTSNPN, CDR2 SVGIG (reference sequence). V lost 4 bases to trimming and J lost 7 bases; unmatched junction nucleotides: 8. The CDR3 sequence is 14 residues long. RNA extraction was followed by reverse transcription into cDNA, which acted as the sequencing template. Measured with immunoSEQ multiplex PCR; TCRdb has only the in-frame clones, and not every one. There are 35,000 to 50,000 clones in the sample; about two thirds occur only once, and about 21% lies in the top ten. This specimen belongs to a study of CD8+ T cells in alopecia areata. Treatment specified: oral pan-JAK inhibitor, 5-10 mg twice daily.

Sequencing was performed on CD8+ T cells sorted from blood, taken at week 4, from a patient treated with tofacitinib. The sequence came from a human donor with alopecia areata. The J gene is TRBJ2-1, the V gene TRBV30; 9 bases are a match to TRBD2. DNA for the CDR3: TGTGCCTGGAATCTGGCGGGGGGGCCTAATGAGCAGTTCTTC. Translated: CAWNLAGGPNEQFF.